Below, 18 T cell receptor beta chains from the same sample are listed, as sequenced in a study of shared T cell receptors in the human thymus. The assay was immunoSEQ multiplex PCR, and TCRdb's table has in-frame clones only and misses some. Among about 610,000 clones, 85% to 90% were seen once, and the ten largest hold over 0.008%. The same sample was also studied in work on human thymus T cells.

Sequenced: thymocytes. Receptors were obtained from a boy in the first two years of life with a congenital heart defect.

J is TRBJ2-7 and V is TRBV5-1; D might be TRBD2 (6 bases). V shed 0 bases and J shed 0 bases, with 13 bases lying between them. The V gene's germline CDR1 is SGHRS and CDR2 YFSETQ. The CDR3 length is 16 residues. In nucleotides, the CDR3 is TGCGCCAGCAGCTTGGATGGGGGAGGCCACTCCTACGAGCAGTACTTC. Translation gives CASSLDGGGHSYEQYF.

The DNA for the CDR3 is TGTGCCTGGACTTCCCTAGCGGGCCACAATGAGCAGTTCTTC. Protein sequence: CAWTSLAGHNEQFF. The rearrangement joins TRBV30 to TRBJ2-1; 8 bases line up with TRBD2. The CDR3 has 14 amino acids. With V trimmed by 4 bases and J by 5 bases, 7 bases remained unmatched. CDR1 is GTSNPN and CDR2 is SVGIG in the germline V gene (reference sequence).

The J gene is TRBJ1-1, the V gene TRBV2; 9 positions agree with TRBD1. Per the germline V gene, CDR1 is SNHLY and CDR2 is FYNNEI. The trim removed 10 bases at V and 0 bases at J, leaving 18 bases unmatched. This CDR3 has 18 amino acids. DNA for the CDR3: TGTGCCACCACGATGGGCCACAGGGGGCGCGGATTGAACACTGAAGCTTTCTTT. Its translation is CATTMGHRGRGLNTEAFF.

About this clone: A junction boundary mismatches the germline segment, possibly from a read error. The chain links TRBV5-4 to TRBJ2-1; 10 bases align to TRBD2. The length of the CDR3 is 18 residues. Looked up from germline, CDR1 is SGHNT and CDR2 is YYREEE (reference sequence). In DNA form, the CDR3 reads TGTGCCAGCAGGTTGGACCCTTCTAGCGGGAGCTCCTACAATGAGCAGTTCTTC. Its translation is CASRLDPSSGSSYNEQFF. The whole variable domain, filled in from reference TRBV5-4 and TRBJ2-1, reads ETGVTQSPTHLIKTRGQQVTLRCSSQSGHNTVSWYQQALGQGPQFIFQYYREEENGRGNFPPRFSGLQFPNYSSELNVNALELDDSALYLCASRLDPSSGSSYNEQFFGPGTRLTVL.

The V call is TRBV19, the J call TRBJ2-5; 13 bases match TRBD2. Judging by the DNA end, TRBJ2-7 fits better; the J call may be wrong. The CDR3 is 17 residues long. Germline CDR1 reads LNHDA; CDR2 reads SQIVND (reference sequence). The CDR3 here is CASSPCRTSGRRYEQYF. In DNA, the CDR3 is TGTGCCAGTAGTCCCTGCCGGACTAGCGGGAGAAGATACGAGCAGTACTTC.

V usage is TRBV6-6 and J usage is TRBJ2-7, with 9 nucleotides matching TRBD2. The CDR3 contains 15 residues. Per germline, CDR1 MNHNY and CDR2 SVGAGI (reference sequence). The V segment lost 4 bases and the J segment 0 bases; nucleotides outside the gene matches: 4. The CDR3 reads CASSSKREDSYEQYF. The CDR3 DNA follows: TGTGCCAGCAGTTCCAAGCGGGAGGACTCCTACGAGCAGTACTTC.

CDR3 sequence reads: CASSQGGQGSNNEQFF. In nucleotides, the CDR3 is TGCGCCAGCAGCCAAGGAGGGCAGGGGAGTAACAATGAGCAGTTCTTC. The chain carries TRBV4-3 and TRBJ2-1; the D gene is possibly TRBD1 (6 bases). This CDR3 is 16 amino acids long. CDR1 and CDR2 (germline): LGHNA, YSLEER. Trimming left V 1 base short and J 5 bases short, with 15 bases between.

The chain is built from TRBV18 and TRBJ2-1; 13 positions agree with TRBD2. The junction had 17 bases not matched to a gene; V was cut back by 5 bases and J by 1 base. The CDR3 totals 21 residues. CDR1 is KGHSH and CDR2 is LQKENI in the germline V gene. The CDR3 region has the DNA TGTGCCAGCTCATCCCGGGACAGGGGGACTAGCGGGAATGGGTCCTACAATGAGCAGTTCTTC. Translated, it gives CASSSRDRGTSGNGSYNEQFF.

This clone was detected a few times. V and J are TRBV6-1 and TRBJ1-3; no definite D call. V was cut by 8 bases and J by 0 bases, with 8 bases left in between. This CDR3 region has 13 residues. The germline gives CDR1 MNHNS, CDR2 SASEGT. Here the CDR3 DNA reads TGTGCCAGCTGCACTCACTCTGGAAACACCATATATTTT. Its protein is CASCTHSGNTIYF.

A few counts support this clone. The rearrangement uses TRBV30 and TRBJ2-7, with 11 bases matching TRBD2. This CDR3 is built from 18 residues. The germline V gene has CDR1 GTSNPN and CDR2 SVGIG (reference sequence). The V segment lost 1 base and the J segment 5 bases; nucleotides outside the gene matches: 16. The CDR3 coding sequence is TGTGCCTGGAGTGCCCACCTTAGCGGGAGGGCCGAGGACCACGAGCAGTACTTC. This codes for CAWSAHLSGRAEDHEQYF.

The chain has TRBV20-1 and TRBJ2-2; D gene unclear. Germline V gene sequence: CDR1 DFQATT, CDR2 SNEGSKA (reference sequence). V lost 6 bases and J 8 bases, leaving 10 bases between the germline ends. CDR3 length: 11 amino acids. The CDR3 loop is CSAQSGGELFF. The DNA of the CDR3 is TGCAGTGCACAGTCTGGGGGGGAGCTGTTTTTT.

The chain's CDR3 is CASKGRGSEKLFF. The CDR3 nucleotides are TGTGCCAGCAAAGGGCGGGGAAGTGAAAAACTGTTTTTT. The V gene is TRBV6-1, the J gene TRBJ1-4, with no clear D. This CDR3 has 13 amino acids. Germline assignment: CDR1 MNHNS and CDR2 SASEGT. The germline V and J ends were trimmed by 7 bases and 7 bases, with 13 bases remaining between them.

V gene TRBV5-3 combines with J gene TRBJ2-1, with 9 bases identical to TRBD1. TRBV5-3 is sorted into the ORF group, with uncertain function. Trimming took 3 bases from V and 2 from J; bases not matched to a gene: 3. This CDR3 is 15 amino acids long. CDR3 nucleotide sequence: TGTGCCAGAAGCTCCGGGACAGGGCCCTACAATGAGCAGTTCTTC. Protein: CARSSGTGPYNEQFF.

The chain couples TRBV6-4 to TRBJ2-3; possibly TRBD1 for D (7 bases). This CDR3 is built from 17 residues. The V gene lost 6 bases and the J gene lost 5 bases, with 24 bases spanning the gap. The germline V gene has CDR1 MRHNA and CDR2 SNTAGT. CDR3: CASRRDSSQTIRDTQYF. The CDR3, as DNA: TGTGCCAGCAGGCGGGACAGCTCCCAAACAATTAGAGATACGCAGTATTTT.

J is TRBJ2-1 and V is TRBV11-3, with D unclear. This CDR3 comprises 16 residues. Germline values: CDR1 SGHNT, CDR2 YENEEA. Trimming cost V 1 base and J 0 bases, with 10 bases left between them. As DNA, the CDR3 is TGTGCCAGCAGCTTAGTTTTCCAGGTCTCCTACAATGAGCAGTTCTTC. Residues: CASSLVFQVSYNEQFF.

This rearrangement joins TRBV30 to TRBJ2-7; TRBD2 agrees at 11 bases. This CDR3 comprises 17 residues. Germline V CDR1 and CDR2: GTSNPN, SVGIG (reference sequence). With V trimmed by 7 bases and J by 7 bases, 21 bases remained unmatched. The CDR3 loop is CASDGVTSGIRIEEQYF. The DNA for the CDR3 is TGTGCCTCGGATGGGGTGACTAGCGGGATCCGGATAGAGGAGCAGTACTTC. The whole variable domain, remainder taken from reference TRBV30 and TRBJ2-7, is SQTIHQWPATLVQPVGSPLSLECTVEGTSNPNLYWYRQAAGRGLQLLFYSVGIGQISSEVPQNLSASRPQDRQFILSSKKLLLSDSGFYLCASDGVTSGIRIEEQYFGPGTRLTVT.

The V gene is TRBV4-3, the J gene TRBJ2-7, with 7 bases matching TRBD2. Germline lookup yields CDR1 LGHNA and CDR2 YSLEER. The V gene end was trimmed by 2 bases and the J gene end by 0 bases; junction bases not matched to a gene: 10. The CDR3 contains 17 residues. The CDR3 DNA reads TGCGCCAGCAGCCAACTCCTAGCGGTAGGGACCTCCTACGAGCAGTACTTC. Translation gives CASSQLLAVGTSYEQYF.

The rearrangement uses TRBV5-1 and TRBJ2-1; D is perhaps TRBD1 (6 bases). The CDR3 runs 13 residues. V dropped 3 bases and J dropped 5 bases, with 9 bases sitting between them. In germline, CDR1 is SGHRS, CDR2 YFSETQ. The CDR3 spells CASSSRGNNEQFF. The CDR3 nucleotides are TGCGCCAGCAGCTCGAGGGGGAACAATGAGCAGTTCTTC.